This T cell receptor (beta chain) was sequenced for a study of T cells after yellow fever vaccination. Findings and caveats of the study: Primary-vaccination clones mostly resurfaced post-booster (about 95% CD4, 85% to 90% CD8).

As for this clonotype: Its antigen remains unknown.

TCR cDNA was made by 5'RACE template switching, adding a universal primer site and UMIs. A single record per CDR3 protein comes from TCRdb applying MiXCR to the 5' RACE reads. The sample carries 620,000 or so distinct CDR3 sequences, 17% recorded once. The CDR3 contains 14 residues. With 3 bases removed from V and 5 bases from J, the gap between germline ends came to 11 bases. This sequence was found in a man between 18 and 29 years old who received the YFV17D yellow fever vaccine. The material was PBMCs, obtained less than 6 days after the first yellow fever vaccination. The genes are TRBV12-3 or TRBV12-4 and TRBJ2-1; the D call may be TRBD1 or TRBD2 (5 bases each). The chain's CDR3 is CASSFRGRNNEQFF. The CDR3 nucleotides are TGTGCCAGCAGTTTCCGGGGCCGCAACAATGAGCAGTTCTTC.